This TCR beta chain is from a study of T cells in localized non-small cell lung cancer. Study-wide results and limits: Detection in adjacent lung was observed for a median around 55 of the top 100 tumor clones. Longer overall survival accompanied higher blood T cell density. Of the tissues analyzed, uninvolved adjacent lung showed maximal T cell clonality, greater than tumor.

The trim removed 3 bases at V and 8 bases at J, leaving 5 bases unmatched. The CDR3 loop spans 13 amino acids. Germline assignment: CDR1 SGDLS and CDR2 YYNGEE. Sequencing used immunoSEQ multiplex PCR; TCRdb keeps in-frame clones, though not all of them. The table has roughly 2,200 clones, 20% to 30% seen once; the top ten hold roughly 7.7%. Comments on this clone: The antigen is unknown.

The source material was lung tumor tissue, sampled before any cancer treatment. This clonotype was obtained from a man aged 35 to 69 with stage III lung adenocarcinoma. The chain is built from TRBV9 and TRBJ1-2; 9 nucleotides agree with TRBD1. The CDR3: CASSGHRGLGYTF. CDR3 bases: TGTGCCAGCAGCGGACACAGGGGGCTAGGCTACACCTTC.